The rows below give T cell receptor beta chains drawn from one sample of a study of beta chain features in type 1 diabetes. The protocol was immunoSEQ multiplex PCR, while the TCRdb copy is restricted to in-frame clones and leaves out a portion. The data hold approximately 250,000 clones, with around 24% observed a single time. Material for sequencing was naive CD4+ T cells from blood. All receptors come from a woman in her 30s with type 1 diabetes. Both conserved end residues are part of each CDR3. The order of the fields is V gene, J gene, clone size, D gene, CDR3 DNA, CDR3 protein. A D gene is named only where the DNA matches it firmly. Not every row has a clone size; where given, it reads once, few, many or a size class.

TRBV29-1	TRBJ2-7	NA	TRBD1	TGCAGCGTGTGGGACAGTGGGACCTACGAGCAGTACTTC	CSVWDSGTYEQYF
TRBV7-3	TRBJ1-5	few	TRBD1	TGTGCCAGCAGCGGCGACAGGGGTCAGCCCCAGCATTTT	CASSGDRGQPQHF
TRBV28	TRBJ2-7	NA	TRBD1	TGTGCCAGCAGACAGGGGGCGAACCTCTACGAGCAGTACTTC	CASRQGANLYEQYF
TRBV7-2	TRBJ2-2	few	NA	TGTGCCAGCAGCTTAGAACTACACACCGGGGAGCTGTTTTTT	CASSLELHTGELFF
TRBV7-7	TRBJ2-1	few	TRBD2	TGTGCTAGCAGCCGCCGGACTAGCGGAGACAATGAGCAGTTCTTC	CASSRRTSGDNEQFF
TRBV30	TRBJ2-1	NA	NA	TGTGCCATCCCGGGACACTACAATGAGCAGTTCTTC	CAIPGHYNEQFF
TRBV28	TRBJ2-1	few	NA	TGTGCCAGCAGCCTGCCCTACTACAATGAGCAGTTCTTC	CASSLPYYNEQFF
TRBV27	TRBJ2-6	few	NA	TGTGCCAGCAGTTTTTCAGTGTCTGGGGCCAACGTCCTGACTTTC	CASSFSVSGANVLTF
TRBV27	TRBJ2-1	few	NA	TGTGCCAGCAGTTTAGGCGGCTTATACAATGAGCAGTTCTTC	CASSLGGLYNEQFF
TRBV6-6	TRBJ2-7	NA	TRBD2	TGTGCCAGCAAATTGCTAGCGGGAACCTACGAGCAGTACTTC	CASKLLAGTYEQYF
TRBV30	TRBJ1-1	few	NA	TGTGCCTGGAGTGTGGCGGGGACCACTGAAGCTTTCTTT	CAWSVAGTTEAFF
TRBV4-1	TRBJ1-1	NA	NA	TGCGCCAGCAGCCAAGACTACGGGGGGTTGGTGAACACTGAAGCTTTCTTT	CASSQDYGGLVNTEAFF
TRBV19	TRBJ1-1	few	NA	TGTGCCAGTAGTATAGCTCGGAGGACAGTGAACACTGAAGCTTTCTTT	CASSIARRTVNTEAFF
TRBV29-1	TRBJ2-3	NA	TRBD1	TGCAGCGTCGCCGACAGGGGCACAGATACGCAGTATTTT	CSVADRGTDTQYF
TRBV6-6	TRBJ2-7	NA	TRBD2	TGTGCCAGCAAGAGGACTAGCGGGCAATACGAGCAGTACTTC	CASKRTSGQYEQYF
TRBV29-1	TRBJ2-1	few	TRBD1	TGCAGCGGTCGGGACAGGGCCTACAATGAGCAGTTCTTC	CSGRDRAYNEQFF
TRBV9	TRBJ2-2	NA	NA	TGTGCCAGCAGCGTAGGCCCCGGGGCCGGGGAGCTGTTTTTT	CASSVGPGAGELFF
TRBV29-1	TRBJ2-5	NA	TRBD1	TGCAGCGCTCGACAGGGCTTGGGGGAGCAGTACTTC	CSARQGLGEQYF
TRBV5-1	TRBJ1-1	NA	NA	TGCGCCAGCAGCTTGCTTTTCGGCAGGGCCATGAACACTGAAGCTTTCTTT	CASSLLFGRAMNTEAFF
TRBV9	TRBJ2-1	few	TRBD2	TGTGCCAGCAGCGAGGGACTAGCGGGAGTCGGTGAGCAGTTCTTC	CASSEGLAGVGEQFF
TRBV5-4	TRBJ2-6	few	NA	TGTGCCAGCAGTTTACAGGGATCTGGGGCCAACGTCCTGACTTTC	CASSLQGSGANVLTF
TRBV28	TRBJ1-1	few	NA	TGTGCCAGCATGGGGCAGGGGCGCACTGAAGCTTTCTTT	CASMGQGRTEAFF
TRBV28	TRBJ2-7	NA	TRBD1	TGTGCCAGCAGCCCGGGACAGGGGGACGAGCAGTACTTC	CASSPGQGDEQYF
TRBV5-1	TRBJ2-7	NA	TRBD2	TGCGCCAGCAGCCCTAACCCTCCCCGAGAGCGGGAGCCCTACGAGCAGTACTTC	CASSPNPPREREPYEQYF
TRBV27	TRBJ2-6	NA	TRBD1	TGTGCCAGCAGTCTGACAGGGAGCTCTGGGGCCAACGTCCTGACTTTC	CASSLTGSSGANVLTF
TRBV29-1	TRBJ2-3	NA	TRBD1	TGCAGCGGATCAGGGGGATCTAGCACAGATACGCAGTATTTT	CSGSGGSSTDTQYF
TRBV4-1	TRBJ1-5	few	TRBD1	TGCGCCAGCAGCCAAGATATGGGACAGGCTTTCAATCAGCCCCAGCATTTT	CASSQDMGQAFNQPQHF
TRBV5-6	TRBJ2-7	NA	TRBD2	TGTGCCAGCAGCTTGGCAGTGGCGGGAGGGCCAGACGAGCAGTACTTC	CASSLAVAGGPDEQYF
TRBV6-5	TRBJ2-3	NA	NA	TGTGCCAGCAGTTACTCGGGAGAATATGCAGATACGCAGTATTTT	CASSYSGEYADTQYF
TRBV5-6	TRBJ2-7	few	NA	TGTGCCAGCAGCTTGGTGGGGTCAGGGCTTCGCGAGCAGTACTTC	CASSLVGSGLREQYF
TRBV23-1	TRBJ1-2	few	TRBD1	TGCGCCAGCACTAGGACAGGGATGGGCTATGGCTACACCTTC	CASTRTGMGYGYTF
TRBV21-1	TRBJ2-7	few	NA	TGTGCCAGCAGCAAAGCGTCCGGACAGGGGTACGAGCAGTACTTC	CASSKASGQGYEQYF
TRBV7-9	TRBJ1-5	NA	TRBD1	TGTGCCAGCAGCTTCTCGAGGGGGCCTCAGCCCCAGCATTTT	CASSFSRGPQPQHF
TRBV9	TRBJ2-7	few	TRBD1	TGTGCCAGCAGCCTTGACAGGGGCTCCTCCTACGAGCAGTACTTC	CASSLDRGSSYEQYF
TRBV19	TRBJ2-4	NA	TRBD1	TGTGCCAGTAGTACGGGGACAGCAGGAGGTACAAACATTCAGTACTTC	CASSTGTAGGTNIQYF
TRBV29-1	TRBJ1-2	NA	NA	TGCAGCGTTGACAGGGAAGAATACTATGGCTACACCTTC	CSVDREEYYGYTF
TRBV4-2	TRBJ2-4	few	NA	TGTGCCAGCAGCTCTATAGCGGAACAAAACATTCAGTACTTC	CASSSIAEQNIQYF
TRBV30	TRBJ2-5	few	NA	TGTGCCTGGAGTTACGACATCCAAGAGACCCAGTACTTC	CAWSYDIQETQYF
TRBV19	TRBJ1-2	few	NA	TGTGCCAGTAGTATCAGGACACAGCAATATGGCTACACCTTC	CASSIRTQQYGYTF
TRBV25-1	TRBJ2-7	few	NA	TGTGCCAGCAGTGTGGGACTTTTCCACGAGCAGTACTTC	CASSVGLFHEQYF
TRBV15	TRBJ2-3	few	NA	TGTGCCACCAGCAGAGATATGGGGCCTGGGGATACGCAGTATTTT	CATSRDMGPGDTQYF
TRBV9	TRBJ2-1	NA	TRBD1	TGTGCCAGCAGCGTAGCACAGGGGGCTATCAATGAGCAGTTCTTC	CASSVAQGAINEQFF
TRBV9	TRBJ2-1	NA	NA	TGTGCCAGCAGCGAGGGACTGGGGGAGGCGGCGGAGCAGTTCTTC	CASSEGLGEAAEQFF
TRBV5-1	TRBJ2-5	few	TRBD2	TGCGCCAGCAGGGATAGCGGGACGCAAGAAGAGACCCAGTACTTC	CASRDSGTQEETQYF
TRBV6-6	TRBJ1-1	NA	NA	TGTGCCAGCAGCCTAACGGGGGACACTGAAGCTTTCTTT	CASSLTGDTEAFF
TRBV4-2	TRBJ2-3	NA	TRBD2	TGTGCCAGCAGCCAAGATTTTATCGGCGGGAGAGCAGATACGCAGTATTTT	CASSQDFIGGRADTQYF
TRBV7-8	TRBJ1-1	NA	TRBD1	TGTGCCAGCAGCTTAATGCCGACAGGGGGCCATGGGGCTTTCTTT	CASSLMPTGGHGAFF
TRBV7-2	TRBJ2-5	NA	NA	TGTGCCAGCAGCTTAGGGTTGGGGCTAGTCCAGGAGACCCAGTACTTC	CASSLGLGLVQETQYF
TRBV29-1	TRBJ1-2	few	NA	TGCAGCGTTGAAACACGTTGGGCGGGGGGCTACACCTTC	CSVETRWAGGYTF
TRBV29-1	TRBJ2-7	few	NA	TGCAGCGTTGAAGGGGGCATCTACGAGCAGTACTTC	CSVEGGIYEQYF
TRBV20-1	TRBJ2-7	few	NA	TGCAGTGCAGCCCCCAGGGGGCAGTACTTC	CSAAPRGQYF
TRBV27	TRBJ2-6	NA	TRBD1	TGTGCCAGCAGGACAGGGGCCCTCTCTGGGGCCAACGTCCTGACTTTC	CASRTGALSGANVLTF
TRBV15	TRBJ2-1	once	NA	TGTGCCACCGGCGCTTCGGGAGTCTACAATGAGCAGTTCTTC	CATGASGVYNEQFF
TRBV5-1	TRBJ1-3	NA	NA	TGCGCCAGCAGCTTGGCAGGGTACGGAAACACCATATATTTT	CASSLAGYGNTIYF
TRBV29-1	TRBJ2-1	few	TRBD1	TGCAGCGCGCAGGGACAGGTAACCACCTACTACAATGAGCAGTTCTTC	CSAQGQVTTYYNEQFF
TRBV29-1	TRBJ1-4	NA	TRBD1	TGCAGCGTTGCGGACAGGGGGCTTCAAGAAAAACTGTTTTTT	CSVADRGLQEKLFF
TRBV11-2	TRBJ2-7	NA	NA	TGTGCCAGCAGCTTAGTGGCGGGAACCTACGAGCAGTACTTC	CASSLVAGTYEQYF